The present T cell receptor (beta chain) was sequenced within a study of CD8+ T cells in alopecia areata. Background on the study: Treatment comprised oral tofacitinib, 5 to 10 mg twice daily, in treated patients. Study-level results: Scalp samples also yield sequences from resident alphabeta T cells of normal skin. Relative to normal scalp, lesional scalp, especially alopecia totalis/universalis, showed higher clonality.

The sequencing template was cDNA reverse transcribed from extracted RNA. The protocol was immunoSEQ multiplex PCR, while the TCRdb copy is restricted to in-frame clones and leaves out a portion. The sample holds around 140,000 clones, roughly 62% seen once. The germline V gene has CDR1 GTSNPN and CDR2 SVGIG (reference sequence). The CDR3 consists of 14 residues. The junction had 2 bases not matched to a gene; V was cut back by 4 bases and J by 4 bases. This clone has only a few counts. No antigen is known for it. The chain is built from TRBV30 and TRBJ2-2; 11 bases are a match to TRBD1. Material: CD4+ T cells sorted from blood, obtained at week 0. The clonotype comes from a human donor with alopecia areata. CDR3 protein: CAWTGTGGTGELFF. CDR3 sequence (DNA): TGTGCCTGGACCGGGACAGGGGGCACCGGGGAGCTGTTTTTT.